This T cell receptor (beta chain) appears in the sequencing data of a study of regulatory T cells in long-lasting Graves disease. This clonotype appeared a few times. Time point indicated: newly diagnosed GD, antithyroid drugs for less than 3 months. Extracted RNA from PBMCs served as the source of the TCR library. Patients hailed from an endocrinology department in Xi'an, China. Per the germline V gene, CDR1 is MNHEY and CDR2 is SMNVEV (reference sequence). The CDR3 consists of 17 residues. The junction had 10 bases not matched to a gene; V was cut back by 7 bases and J by 5 bases. The TCR beta library used iRepertoire HTBI primers with Arm-PCR amplification of CDR3. One entry per CDR3 protein, called by TCRdb with MiXCR from the multiplex PCR reads. The sample contains about 560,000 distinct CDR3 sequences, approximately 16% of which appear only once. The sample also formed part of further work on T cells in Graves' hyperthyroidism and ophthalmopathy.

The sequence was obtained from a man aged 18 to 30 with Graves disease. This specimen consisted of peripheral blood mononuclear cells (PBMCs), obtained at new diagnosis, from a patient treated with antithyroid drugs. The V gene is TRBV27, the J gene TRBJ1-6; TRBD1 aligns across 11 bases. CDR3 region: CASTPGQGVSHNSPLHF. The CDR3 DNA is TGTGCCAGCACCCCGGGACAGGGGGTATCCCATAATTCACCCCTCCACTTT.